What follows describes a single T cell receptor beta chain. This table comes from immunoSEQ multiplex PCR, and its TCRdb copy is limited to in-frame clones, with some not included. The sample has a few hundred thousand clones, around 82% seen once. CDR3 size: 16 residues. From germline, CDR1 is MDHEN and CDR2 SYDVKM. V shed 5 bases, J shed 6 bases, and the junction held 13 bases outside the gene matches. This sample is drawn from a study of blood T cell repertoires in COVID-19. Sequencing input: peripheral blood. The clonotype originates from a woman between 18 and 29 years old with acute or convalescent COVID-19. The rearrangement links TRBV28 to TRBJ2-7, with 10 nucleotides matching TRBD1. The CDR3 sequence is CASSRPTGGFFGEQYF. CDR3 DNA sequence: TGTGCCAGCAGTAGGCCGACAGGGGGCTTCTTTGGCGAGCAGTACTTC.